The sequence of this T cell receptor (beta chain) was determined in a study of OX40 agonist ivuxolimab in advanced cancers. Study-wide points: At 0.1 to 3.0 mg/kg, CD4+ and CD8+ blood T cells expanded clonally by week 6.

TCRdb's table, derived via immunoSEQ multiplex PCR, lists solely in-frame clones and lacks some. The table lists some 57,000 clones, around 92% of them singletons. About this clone: Its antigen remains unknown.

The length of the CDR3 is 14 residues. Germline-derived CDR1 and CDR2 are MNHEY and SMNVEV (reference sequence). V lost 3 bases and J lost 8, with 14 bases in between. A history of autoimmune disease or systemic immunosuppression excluded patients. Sample: CD4+ or CD8+ T cells sorted from blood, taken in a trial of the OX40 agonist ivuxolimab. The receptor was isolated from an adult with an advanced solid tumor such as melanoma, head and neck, liver or kidney cancer. The chain has TRBV27 and TRBJ2-1; D remains unclear. CDR3 DNA: TGTGCCAGCAGTTTGGTTGGGTCGTTTTATGAGCAGTTCTTC. Its translation: CASSLVGSFYEQFF.